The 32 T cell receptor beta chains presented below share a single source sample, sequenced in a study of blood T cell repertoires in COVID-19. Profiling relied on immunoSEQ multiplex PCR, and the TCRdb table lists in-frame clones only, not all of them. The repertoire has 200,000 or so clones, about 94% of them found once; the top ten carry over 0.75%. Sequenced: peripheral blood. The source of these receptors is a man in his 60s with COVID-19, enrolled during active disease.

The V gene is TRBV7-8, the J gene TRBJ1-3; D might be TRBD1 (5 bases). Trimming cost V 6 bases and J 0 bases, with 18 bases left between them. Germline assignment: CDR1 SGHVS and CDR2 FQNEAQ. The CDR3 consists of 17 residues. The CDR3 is CASSFSGPGSSGNTIYF. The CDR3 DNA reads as TGTGCCAGCAGTTTTAGCGGGCCAGGGAGCTCTGGAAACACCATATATTTT.

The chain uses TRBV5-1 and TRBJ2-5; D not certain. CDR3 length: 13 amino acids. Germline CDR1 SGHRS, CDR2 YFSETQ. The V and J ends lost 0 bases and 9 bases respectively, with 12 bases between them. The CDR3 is CASSLEAGQAQYF. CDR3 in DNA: TGCGCCAGCAGCTTGGAGGCAGGCCAGGCCCAGTACTTC. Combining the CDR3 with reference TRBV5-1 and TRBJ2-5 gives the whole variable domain KAGVTQTPRYLIKTRGQQVTLSCSPISGHRSVSWYQQTPGQGLQFLFEYFSETQRNKGNFPGRFSGRQFSNSRSEMNVSTLELGDSALYLCASSLEAGQAQYFGPGTRLLVL.

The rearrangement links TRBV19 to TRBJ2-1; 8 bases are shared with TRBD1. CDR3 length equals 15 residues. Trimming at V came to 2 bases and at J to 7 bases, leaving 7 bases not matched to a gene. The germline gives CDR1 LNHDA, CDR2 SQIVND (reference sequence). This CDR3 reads CASSIQGAFRNEQFF. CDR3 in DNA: TGTGCCAGTAGTATACAGGGGGCTTTTAGAAATGAGCAGTTCTTC.

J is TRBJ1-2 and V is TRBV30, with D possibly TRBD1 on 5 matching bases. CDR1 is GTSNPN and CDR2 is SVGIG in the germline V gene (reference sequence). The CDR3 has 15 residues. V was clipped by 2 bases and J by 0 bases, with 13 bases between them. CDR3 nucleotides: TGTGCCTGGAGTTGGGCGGGGGTCCCTAACTATGGCTACACCTTC. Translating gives CAWSWAGVPNYGYTF.

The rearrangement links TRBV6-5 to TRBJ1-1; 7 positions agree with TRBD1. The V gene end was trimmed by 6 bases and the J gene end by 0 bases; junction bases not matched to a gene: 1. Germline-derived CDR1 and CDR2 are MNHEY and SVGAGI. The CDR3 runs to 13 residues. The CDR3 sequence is CASRTGMNTEAFF. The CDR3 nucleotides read TGTGCCAGCAGGACAGGGATGAACACTGAAGCTTTCTTT.

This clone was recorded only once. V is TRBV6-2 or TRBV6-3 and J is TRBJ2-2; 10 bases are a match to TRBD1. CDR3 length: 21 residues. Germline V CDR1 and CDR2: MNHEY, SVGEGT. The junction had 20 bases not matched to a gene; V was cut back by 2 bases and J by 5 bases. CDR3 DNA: TGTGCCAGCAGTTACCTCAGACCGGGACAGGGGCCCGTTGGGGCGACCGGGGAGCTGTTTTTT. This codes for CASSYLRPGQGPVGATGELFF.

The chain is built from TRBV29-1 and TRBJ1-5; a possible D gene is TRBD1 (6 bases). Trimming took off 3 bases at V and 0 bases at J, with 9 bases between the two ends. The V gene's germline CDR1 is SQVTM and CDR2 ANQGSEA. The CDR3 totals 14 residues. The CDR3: CSVETGYSNQPQHF. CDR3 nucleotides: TGCAGCGTTGAGACAGGATATAGCAATCAGCCCCAGCATTTT.

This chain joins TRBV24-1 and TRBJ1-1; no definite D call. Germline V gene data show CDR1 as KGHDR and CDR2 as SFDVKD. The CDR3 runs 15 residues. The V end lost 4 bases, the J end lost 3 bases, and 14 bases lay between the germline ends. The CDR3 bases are TGTGCCACCAGTGACCCTTTTCGGGAGCACACTGAAGCTTTCTTT. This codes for CATSDPFREHTEAFF.

CDR3 nucleotide sequence: TGTGCCAGCAGTTACTCTAGCCAAGGGGCCAATGAGCAGTTCTTC. Protein: CASSYSSQGANEQFF. V and J are TRBV6-6 and TRBJ2-1, with a possible D match to TRBD1 (5 bases). V was pared by 0 bases and J by 6 bases, with 12 bases between. In germline, CDR1 is MNHNY, CDR2 SVGAGI (reference sequence). The CDR3 has 15 residues.

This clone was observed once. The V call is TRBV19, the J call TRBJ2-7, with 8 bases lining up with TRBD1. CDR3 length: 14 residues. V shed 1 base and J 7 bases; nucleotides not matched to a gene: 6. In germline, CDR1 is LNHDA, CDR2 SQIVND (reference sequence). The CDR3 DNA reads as TGTGCCAGTAGTATAGGATGGGACAGGCCGGAGCAGTACTTC. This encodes CASSIGWDRPEQYF. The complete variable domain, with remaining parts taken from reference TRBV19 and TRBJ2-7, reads DGGITQSPKYLFRKEGQNVTLSCEQNLNHDAMYWYRQDPGQGLRLIYYSQIVNDFQKGDIAEGYSVSREKKESFPLTVTSAQKNPTAFYLCASSIGWDRPEQYFGPGTRLTVT.

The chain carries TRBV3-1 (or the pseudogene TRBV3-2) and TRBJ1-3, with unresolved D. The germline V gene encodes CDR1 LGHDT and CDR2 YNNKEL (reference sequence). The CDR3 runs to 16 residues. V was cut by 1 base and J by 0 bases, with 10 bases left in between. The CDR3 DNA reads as TGTGCCAGCAGCCAAGTCTTAACCAGCTCTGGAAACACCATATATTTT. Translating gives CASSQVLTSSGNTIYF.

The CDR3 loop reads CASSSRGSSGTGNSPLHF. The CDR3 DNA sequence: TGCGCCAGCAGCAGCAGGGGATCCTCCGGGACAGGGAATTCACCCCTCCACTTT. J is TRBJ1-6 and V is TRBV5-1; TRBD1 matches at 9 bases. The germline CDR1 and CDR2 sequences are SGHRS and YFSETQ. The CDR3 length is 18 residues. Trimming removed 4 bases from V and 7 bases from J; junction bases left unmatched: 15.

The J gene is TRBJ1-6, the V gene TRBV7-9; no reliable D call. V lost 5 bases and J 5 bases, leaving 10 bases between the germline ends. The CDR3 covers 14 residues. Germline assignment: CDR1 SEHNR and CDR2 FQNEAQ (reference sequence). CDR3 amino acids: CASSPWRDNSPLHF. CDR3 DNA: TGTGCCAGCAGCCCATGGAGGGATAATTCACCCCTCCACTTT.

Here the CDR3 DNA reads TGCGCCAGCAGCTTGGTGCTTAGCGGGAATGGTGAGCAGTTCTTC. Translation gives CASSLVLSGNGEQFF. This chain connects TRBV5-1 to TRBJ2-1; 8 bases fit TRBD2. There are 15 residues in the CDR3. From germline, CDR1 is SGHRS and CDR2 YFSETQ. V dropped 0 bases and J dropped 9; count of bases not matched to a gene: 8.

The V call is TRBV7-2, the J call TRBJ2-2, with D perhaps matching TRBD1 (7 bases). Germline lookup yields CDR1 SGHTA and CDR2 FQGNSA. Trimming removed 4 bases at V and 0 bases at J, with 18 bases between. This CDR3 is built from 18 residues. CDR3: CASSWDRREATNTGELFF. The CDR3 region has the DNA TGTGCCAGCAGCTGGGACAGAAGGGAGGCAACGAACACCGGGGAGCTGTTTTTT. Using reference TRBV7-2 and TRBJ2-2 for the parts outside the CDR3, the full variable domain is GAGVSQSPSNKVTEKGKDVELRCDPISGHTALYWYRQSLGQGLEFLIYFQGNSAPDKSGLPSDRFSAERTGGSVSTLTIQRTQQEDSAVYLCASSWDRREATNTGELFFGEGSRLTVL.

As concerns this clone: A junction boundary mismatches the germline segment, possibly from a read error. The CDR3 is CAISEVRDRTPRDF. CDR3 coding DNA: TGTGCCATCAGTGAGGTTCGGGACAGGACCCCCCGGGACTTC. The chain recombines TRBV10-3 with TRBJ2-7, with 8 bases fitting TRBD1. Germline CDR1 and CDR2: ENHRY and SYGVKD. The CDR3 runs to 14 residues.

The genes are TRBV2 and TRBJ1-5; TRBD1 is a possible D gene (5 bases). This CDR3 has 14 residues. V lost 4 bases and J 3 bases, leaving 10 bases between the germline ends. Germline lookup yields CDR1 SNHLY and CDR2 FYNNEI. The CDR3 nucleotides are TGTGCCAGCAGTGGGGCAGGGAACAATCAGCCCCAGCATTTT. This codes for CASSGAGNNQPQHF.

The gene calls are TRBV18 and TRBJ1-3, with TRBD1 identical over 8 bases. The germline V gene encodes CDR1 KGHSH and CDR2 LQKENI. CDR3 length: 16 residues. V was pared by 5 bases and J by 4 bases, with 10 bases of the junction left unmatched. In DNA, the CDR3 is TGTGCCAGCTCAAGCCTGGACAGGGTGCCCGGAAACACCATATATTTT. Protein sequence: CASSSLDRVPGNTIYF.

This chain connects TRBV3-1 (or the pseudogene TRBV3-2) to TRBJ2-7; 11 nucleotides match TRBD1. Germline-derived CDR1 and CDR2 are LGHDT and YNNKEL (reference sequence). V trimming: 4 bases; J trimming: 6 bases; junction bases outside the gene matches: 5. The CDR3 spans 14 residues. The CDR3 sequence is CASSLGQGASEQYF. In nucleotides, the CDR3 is TGTGCCAGCAGCCTTGGACAGGGGGCAAGCGAGCAGTACTTC.

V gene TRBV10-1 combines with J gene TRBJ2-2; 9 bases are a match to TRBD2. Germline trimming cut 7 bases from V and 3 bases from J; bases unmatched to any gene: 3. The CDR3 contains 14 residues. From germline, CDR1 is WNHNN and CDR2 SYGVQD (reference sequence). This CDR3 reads CASKAGGDTGELFF. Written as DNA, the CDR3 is TGCGCCAGCAAGGCGGGGGGGGACACCGGGGAGCTGTTTTTT.

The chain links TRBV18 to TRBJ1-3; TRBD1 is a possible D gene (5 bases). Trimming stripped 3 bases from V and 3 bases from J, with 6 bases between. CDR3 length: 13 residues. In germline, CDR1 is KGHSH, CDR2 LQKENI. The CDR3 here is CASSPDNGNTIYF. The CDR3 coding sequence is TGTGCCAGCTCACCGGACAATGGAAACACCATATATTTT.

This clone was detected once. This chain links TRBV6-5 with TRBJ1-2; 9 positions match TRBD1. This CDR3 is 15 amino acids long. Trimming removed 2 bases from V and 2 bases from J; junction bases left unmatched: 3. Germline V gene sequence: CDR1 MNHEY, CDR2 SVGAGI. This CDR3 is CASSYVGQGNYGYTF. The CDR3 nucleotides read TGTGCCAGCAGTTACGTGGGACAGGGAAACTATGGCTACACCTTC.

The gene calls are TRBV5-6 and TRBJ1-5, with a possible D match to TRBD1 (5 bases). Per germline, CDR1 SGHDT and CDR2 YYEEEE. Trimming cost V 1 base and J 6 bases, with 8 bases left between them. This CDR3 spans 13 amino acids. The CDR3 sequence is CASSLWGGQPQHF. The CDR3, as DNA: TGTGCCAGCAGCTTGTGGGGGGGTCAGCCCCAGCATTTT.

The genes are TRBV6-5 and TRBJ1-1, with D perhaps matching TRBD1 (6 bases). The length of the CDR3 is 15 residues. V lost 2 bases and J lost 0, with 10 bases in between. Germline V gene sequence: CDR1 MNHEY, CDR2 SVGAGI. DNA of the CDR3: TGTGCCAGCAGTTACCGCGGACAGATGAACACTGAAGCTTTCTTT. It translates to CASSYRGQMNTEAFF.

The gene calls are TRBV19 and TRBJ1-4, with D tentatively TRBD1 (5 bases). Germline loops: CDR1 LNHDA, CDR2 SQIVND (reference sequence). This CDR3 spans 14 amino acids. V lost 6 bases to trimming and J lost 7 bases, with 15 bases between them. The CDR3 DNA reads TGTGCCAGTAGGGCCCCGGGGAGGGGTGAAAAACTGTTTTTT. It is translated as CASRAPGRGEKLFF.

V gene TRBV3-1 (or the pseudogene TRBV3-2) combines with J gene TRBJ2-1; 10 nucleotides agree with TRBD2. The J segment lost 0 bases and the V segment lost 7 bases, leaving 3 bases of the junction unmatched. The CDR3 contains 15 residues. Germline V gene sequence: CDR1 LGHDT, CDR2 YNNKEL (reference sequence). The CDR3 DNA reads TGTGCCAGCACCTTAGCGGGGGGCTCCTACAATGAGCAGTTCTTC. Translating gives CASTLAGGSYNEQFF.

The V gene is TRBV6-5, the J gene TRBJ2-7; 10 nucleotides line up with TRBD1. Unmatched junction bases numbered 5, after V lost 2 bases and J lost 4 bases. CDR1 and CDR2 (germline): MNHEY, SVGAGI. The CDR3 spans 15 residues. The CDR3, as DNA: TGTGCCAGCAGTTACGTCGGGACAGGGGAATACGAGCAGTACTTC. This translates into CASSYVGTGEYEQYF.

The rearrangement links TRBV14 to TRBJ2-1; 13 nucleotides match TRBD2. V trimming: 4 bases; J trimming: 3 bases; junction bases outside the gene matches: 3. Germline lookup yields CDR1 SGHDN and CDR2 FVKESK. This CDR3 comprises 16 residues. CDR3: CASSRTSGSHYNEQFF. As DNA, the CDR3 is TGTGCCAGCAGCCGGACTAGCGGGAGCCACTACAATGAGCAGTTCTTC.

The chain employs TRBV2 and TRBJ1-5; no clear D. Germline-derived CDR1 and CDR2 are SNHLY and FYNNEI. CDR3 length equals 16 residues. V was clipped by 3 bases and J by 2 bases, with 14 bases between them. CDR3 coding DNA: TGTGCCAGCAGTGAGATTGGGGTGGAGGGCAATCAGCCCCAGCATTTT. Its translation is CASSEIGVEGNQPQHF.

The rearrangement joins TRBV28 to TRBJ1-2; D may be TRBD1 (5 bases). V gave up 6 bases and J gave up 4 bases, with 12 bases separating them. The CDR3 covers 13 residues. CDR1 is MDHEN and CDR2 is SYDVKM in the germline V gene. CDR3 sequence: CASREGPIYGYTF. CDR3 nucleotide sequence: TGTGCCAGCAGGGAGGGACCGATCTATGGCTACACCTTC.

CDR3 DNA sequence: TGTGCCAGCTCACCAACAGCGGCAGGTTTGAACACTGAAGCTTTCTTT. Its translation: CASSPTAAGLNTEAFF. The chain uses TRBV18 and TRBJ1-1; D gene ambiguous. Trimming took off 2 bases at V and 0 bases at J, with 13 bases between the two ends. This CDR3 has 16 amino acids. Germline V gene data show CDR1 as KGHSH and CDR2 as LQKENI. Using reference TRBV18 and TRBJ1-1 for the parts outside the CDR3, the full variable domain is NAGVMQNPRHLVRRRGQEARLRCSPMKGHSHVYWYRQLPEEGLKFMVYLQKENIIDESGMPKERFSAEFPKEGPSILRIQQVVRGDSAAYFCASSPTAAGLNTEAFFGQGTRLTVV.

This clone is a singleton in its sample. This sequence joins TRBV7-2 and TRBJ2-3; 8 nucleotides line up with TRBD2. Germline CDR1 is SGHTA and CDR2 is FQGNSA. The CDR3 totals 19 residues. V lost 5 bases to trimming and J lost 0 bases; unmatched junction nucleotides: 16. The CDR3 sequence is CASSEMRRGRSASTDTQYF. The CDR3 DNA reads TGTGCCAGCAGCGAGATGAGGCGCGGGAGGAGTGCGAGCACAGATACGCAGTATTTT.